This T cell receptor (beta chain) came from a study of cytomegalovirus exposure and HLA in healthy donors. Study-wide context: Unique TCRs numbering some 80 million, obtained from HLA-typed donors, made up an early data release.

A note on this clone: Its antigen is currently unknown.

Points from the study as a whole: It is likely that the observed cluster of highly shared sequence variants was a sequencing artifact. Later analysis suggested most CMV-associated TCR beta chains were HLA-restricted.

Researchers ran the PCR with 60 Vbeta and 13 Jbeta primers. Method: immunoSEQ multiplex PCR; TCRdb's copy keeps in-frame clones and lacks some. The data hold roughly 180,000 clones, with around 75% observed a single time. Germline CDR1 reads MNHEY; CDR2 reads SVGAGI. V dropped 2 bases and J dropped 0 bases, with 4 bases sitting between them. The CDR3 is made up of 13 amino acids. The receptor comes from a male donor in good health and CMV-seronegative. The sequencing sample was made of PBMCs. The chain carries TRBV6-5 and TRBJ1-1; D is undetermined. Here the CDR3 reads CASSYALNTEAFF. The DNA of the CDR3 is TGTGCCAGCAGTTACGCGTTGAACACTGAAGCTTTCTTT.